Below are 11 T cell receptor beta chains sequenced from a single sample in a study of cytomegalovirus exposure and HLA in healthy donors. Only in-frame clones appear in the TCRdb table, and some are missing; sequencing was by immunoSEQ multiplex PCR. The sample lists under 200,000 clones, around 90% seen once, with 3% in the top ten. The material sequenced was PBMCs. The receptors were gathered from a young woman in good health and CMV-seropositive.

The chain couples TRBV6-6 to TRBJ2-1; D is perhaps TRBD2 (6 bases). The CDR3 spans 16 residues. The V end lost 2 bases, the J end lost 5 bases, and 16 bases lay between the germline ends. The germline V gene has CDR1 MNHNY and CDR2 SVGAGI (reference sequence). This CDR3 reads CASSYPSGQFDNEQFF. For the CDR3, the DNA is TGTGCCAGCAGTTACCCCAGCGGGCAGTTCGACAATGAGCAGTTCTTC.

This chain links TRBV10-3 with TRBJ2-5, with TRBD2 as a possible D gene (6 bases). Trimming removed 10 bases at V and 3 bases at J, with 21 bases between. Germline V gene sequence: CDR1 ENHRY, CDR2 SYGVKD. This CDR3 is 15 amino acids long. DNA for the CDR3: TGTGCCACAAAGACCCAGGGAGGAAAGAAAGAGACCCAGTACTTC. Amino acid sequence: CATKTQGGKKETQYF.

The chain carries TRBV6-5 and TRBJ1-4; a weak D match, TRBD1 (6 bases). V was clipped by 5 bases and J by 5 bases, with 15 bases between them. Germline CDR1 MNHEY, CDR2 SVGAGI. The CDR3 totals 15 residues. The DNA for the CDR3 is TGTGCCAGCAGTAGGACAGTTAGGGTGAATGAAAAACTGTTTTTT. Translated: CASSRTVRVNEKLFF.

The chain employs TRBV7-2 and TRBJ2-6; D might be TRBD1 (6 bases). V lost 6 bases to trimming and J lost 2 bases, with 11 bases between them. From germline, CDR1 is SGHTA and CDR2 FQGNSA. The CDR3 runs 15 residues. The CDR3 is CASSLEGAGANVLTF. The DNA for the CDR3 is TGTGCCAGCAGTCTAGAGGGGGCTGGGGCCAACGTCCTGACTTTC. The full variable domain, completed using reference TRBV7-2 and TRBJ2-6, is GAGVSQSPSNKVTEKGKDVELRCDPISGHTALYWYRQSLGQGLEFLIYFQGNSAPDKSGLPSDRFSAERTGGSVSTLTIQRTQQEDSAVYLCASSLEGAGANVLTFGAGSRLTVL.

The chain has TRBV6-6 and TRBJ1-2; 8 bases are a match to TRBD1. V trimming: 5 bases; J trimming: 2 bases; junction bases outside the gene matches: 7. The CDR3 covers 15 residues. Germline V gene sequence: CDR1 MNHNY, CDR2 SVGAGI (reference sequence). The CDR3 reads CASSSAGTGNYGYTF. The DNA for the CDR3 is TGTGCCAGCAGTAGCGCCGGGACAGGCAACTATGGCTACACCTTC.

The CDR3 DNA reads TGTGCCATCAGTGACCCGACAGGGCCCTACAATGAGCAGTTCTTC. Residues: CAISDPTGPYNEQFF. The chain employs TRBV10-3 and TRBJ2-1, with 7 bases fitting TRBD1. V lost 3 bases and J lost 2; bases outside the gene matches: 4. From germline, CDR1 is ENHRY and CDR2 SYGVKD. This CDR3 is 15 amino acids long.

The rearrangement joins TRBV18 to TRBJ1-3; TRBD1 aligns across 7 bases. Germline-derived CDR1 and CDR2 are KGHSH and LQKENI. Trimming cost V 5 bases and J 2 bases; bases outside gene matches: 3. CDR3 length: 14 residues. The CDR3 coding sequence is TGTGCCAGCTCAACCGACAGGGCTGGAAACACCATATATTTT. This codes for CASSTDRAGNTIYF.

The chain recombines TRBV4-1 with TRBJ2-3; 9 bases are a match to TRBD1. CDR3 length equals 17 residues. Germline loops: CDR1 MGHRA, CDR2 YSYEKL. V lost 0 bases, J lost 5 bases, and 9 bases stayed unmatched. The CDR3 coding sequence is TGCGCCAGCAGCCAAGAGTCTGGGACAGGGACTAAAGATACGCAGTATTTT. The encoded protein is CASSQESGTGTKDTQYF.

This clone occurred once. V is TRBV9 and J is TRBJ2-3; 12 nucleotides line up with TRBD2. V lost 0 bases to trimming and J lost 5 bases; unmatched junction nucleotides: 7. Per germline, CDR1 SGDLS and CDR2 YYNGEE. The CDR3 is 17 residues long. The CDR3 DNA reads TGTGCCAGCAGCGTAGCTACGAGACTAGCGGGAGAAGATACGCAGTATTTT. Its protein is CASSVATRLAGEDTQYF.

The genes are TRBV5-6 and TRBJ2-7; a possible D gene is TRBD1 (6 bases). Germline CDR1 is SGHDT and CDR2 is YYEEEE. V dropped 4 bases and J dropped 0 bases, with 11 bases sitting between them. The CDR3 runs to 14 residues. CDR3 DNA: TGTGCCAGCAGCAGAAGACAGGACTCCTACGAGCAGTACTTC. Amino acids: CASSRRQDSYEQYF.

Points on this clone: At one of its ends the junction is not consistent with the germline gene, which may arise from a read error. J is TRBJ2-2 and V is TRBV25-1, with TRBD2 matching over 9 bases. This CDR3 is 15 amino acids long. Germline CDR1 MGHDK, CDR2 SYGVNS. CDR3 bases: TGTGCCAGCAGGGAATCAGCGGGAGGACCCGGGGAGCTGTTTTTT. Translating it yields CASRESAGGPGELFF.